These T cell receptor beta chains were read from a single sample in a study of CD8+CD57+ T cells in acquired aplastic anemia. Via MiXCR, TCRdb re-called the reads, giving one row per CDR3 protein. The sample holds around 190,000 distinct CDR3 sequences; about 44% are singletons and the top ten take 10% to 15%. The sequenced sample consisted of sorted CD4+, CD8+, or CD8+CD57+ T cells (not recorded which) from PBMCs. The source of these receptors is a human donor with aplastic anemia. Each CDR3 is given with its conserved first and last residue. The D gene is left open where the match is weak. Clone size appears in some rows only: once, few, many, or a class for an expanded clone.

v_gene: TRBV10-3
d_gene: .
abundance: .
j_gene: TRBJ2-3
CDR3nt: TGTGCCATCGGGATAGCTACAGATACGCAGTATTTT
CDR3aa: CAIGIATDTQYF

v_gene: TRBV3-1
d_gene: .
abundance: .
j_gene: TRBJ2-2
CDR3nt: TGTGCCAGCAAACGATCCGGCGGAACTCTAGACACCGGGGAGCTGTTTTTT
CDR3aa: CASKRSGGTLDTGELFF

v_gene: TRBV25-1
d_gene: .
abundance: .
j_gene: TRBJ1-6
CDR3nt: TGTGCCAGCAGTGAACATATGGCGTCAGTGGGAGCACCCCTCCACTTT
CDR3aa: CASSEHMASVGAPLHF

v_gene: TRBV7-9
d_gene: .
abundance: .
j_gene: TRBJ2-1
CDR3nt: TGTGCCAGCAGATCAAACAATGAGCAGTTCTTC
CDR3aa: CASRSNNEQFF

v_gene: TRBV7-6
d_gene: .
abundance: few
j_gene: TRBJ1-1
CDR3nt: TGTGCCAGCAGCCCAAGCATGAACACTGAAGCTTTCTTT
CDR3aa: CASSPSMNTEAFF

v_gene: TRBV27
d_gene: .
abundance: .
j_gene: TRBJ2-5
CDR3nt: TGTGCCAGCAGCCATACTAGCTGGGAGACCCAGTACTTC
CDR3aa: CASSHTSWETQYF

v_gene: TRBV10-3
d_gene: TRBD1
abundance: few
j_gene: TRBJ1-2
CDR3nt: TGTGCCATCACCCCCTTGGACAGGGACTATGGCTACACCTTC
CDR3aa: CAITPLDRDYGYTF

v_gene: TRBV19
d_gene: .
abundance: few
j_gene: TRBJ1-1
CDR3nt: TGTGCCAGTAGTCCGCAGCGTCAGGACGGATTGTTTATGAACACTGAAGCTTTCTTT
CDR3aa: CASSPQRQDGLFMNTEAFF

v_gene: TRBV20-1
d_gene: .
abundance: .
j_gene: TRBJ1-2
CDR3nt: TGCAGTGCTAGAGATGGGATATCTAACTATGGCTACACCTTC
CDR3aa: CSARDGISNYGYTF

v_gene: TRBV6-5
d_gene: TRBD1
abundance: few
j_gene: TRBJ1-1
CDR3nt: TGTGCCAGCAGTTACTCTCCACAGGGGACCACTGAAGCTTTCTTT
CDR3aa: CASSYSPQGTTEAFF

v_gene: TRBV15
d_gene: TRBD2
abundance: .
j_gene: TRBJ2-7
CDR3nt: TGTGCCACCAGCAGAGAGGGGGGGTCTCAGGGCTACGAGCAGTACTTC
CDR3aa: CATSREGGSQGYEQYF

v_gene: TRBV12-5
d_gene: .
abundance: many
j_gene: TRBJ2-3
CDR3nt: TGTGCTAGTGGTTCCCGGGACAGCGGGAATACGCAGTATTTT
CDR3aa: CASGSRDSGNTQYF

v_gene: TRBV11-3
d_gene: TRBD2
abundance: .
j_gene: TRBJ2-1
CDR3nt: TGTGCCAGCAGCCGTAGCGGGGGCCCTACAGGGAATGAGCAGTTCTTC
CDR3aa: CASSRSGGPTGNEQFF

v_gene: TRBV5-1
d_gene: TRBD2
abundance: .
j_gene: TRBJ2-3
CDR3nt: TGCGCCAGCAGCTTGCCGGCGGGAGACACAGATACGCAGTATTTT
CDR3aa: CASSLPAGDTDTQYF

v_gene: TRBV6-1
d_gene: TRBD1
abundance: .
j_gene: TRBJ1-2
CDR3nt: TGTGCCAGCAGCGGACAGGGGGCGGGTGGTGGCTACACCTTC
CDR3aa: CASSGQGAGGGYTF

v_gene: TRBV10-3
d_gene: TRBD2
abundance: few
j_gene: TRBJ2-1
CDR3nt: TGTGCCATCAGGGGGGGGACTAGCGGGGGATCCTACAATGAGCAGTTCTTC
CDR3aa: CAIRGGTSGGSYNEQFF

v_gene: TRBV29-1
d_gene: TRBD2
abundance: .
j_gene: TRBJ2-7
CDR3nt: TGCAGCGTTTGGACTAGCGGGAGCACCGAGCAGTACTTC
CDR3aa: CSVWTSGSTEQYF

v_gene: TRBV29-1
d_gene: .
abundance: .
j_gene: TRBJ2-3
CDR3nt: TGCAGCGTTGGGCTTGGAGGGGCCGATACGCAGTATTTT
CDR3aa: CSVGLGGADTQYF

v_gene: TRBV5-6
d_gene: .
abundance: many
j_gene: TRBJ1-4
CDR3nt: TGTGCCAGCAGCTTGGGACCCCTAGTAGGTGAAAAACTGTTTTTT
CDR3aa: CASSLGPLVGEKLFF

v_gene: TRBV24-1
d_gene: .
abundance: few
j_gene: TRBJ2-3
CDR3nt: TGTGCCACCAGTGACGCCGGGGGTCGGCCAGATACGCAGTATTTT
CDR3aa: CATSDAGGRPDTQYF

v_gene: TRBV9
d_gene: TRBD1
abundance: .
j_gene: TRBJ1-6
CDR3nt: TGTGCCAGCGGAACAGGGGGCTTAGGATCACCCCTCCACTTT
CDR3aa: CASGTGGLGSPLHF

v_gene: TRBV6-1
d_gene: .
abundance: many
j_gene: TRBJ1-2
CDR3nt: TGTGCCAGCAAGAGTGAGAACTATGGCTACACCTTC
CDR3aa: CASKSENYGYTF

v_gene: TRBV3-1
d_gene: TRBD1
abundance: .
j_gene: TRBJ1-2
CDR3nt: TGTGCCAGCAGCCAGGAGGCAAACAGGGGAGGTTATGGCTACACCTTC
CDR3aa: CASSQEANRGGYGYTF

v_gene: TRBV19
d_gene: TRBD1
abundance: .
j_gene: TRBJ2-7
CDR3nt: TGTGCCAGTACTCTGACAGGGGGCTCCTACGAGCAGTACTTC
CDR3aa: CASTLTGGSYEQYF

v_gene: TRBV11-2
d_gene: .
abundance: .
j_gene: TRBJ2-1
CDR3nt: TGTGCCAGCAGCTTAGTACAGCTAGCAAACAATGAGCAGTTCTTC
CDR3aa: CASSLVQLANNEQFF

v_gene: TRBV27
d_gene: .
abundance: few
j_gene: TRBJ2-5
CDR3nt: TGTGCCAGCAGTTTTGTAGAAACCGCTAAAGAGACCCAGTACTTC
CDR3aa: CASSFVETAKETQYF

v_gene: TRBV20-1
d_gene: TRBD2
abundance: .
j_gene: TRBJ2-5
CDR3nt: TGCAGTGCTAGAGATGCGGGGGGCATAGAGACCCAGTACTTC
CDR3aa: CSARDAGGIETQYF

v_gene: TRBV2
d_gene: TRBD1
abundance: .
j_gene: TRBJ1-2
CDR3nt: TGTGCCAGCAGTGTTAAGGGACAGGGGCGCGGCTACACCTTC
CDR3aa: CASSVKGQGRGYTF

v_gene: TRBV29-1
d_gene: TRBD1
abundance: .
j_gene: TRBJ1-5
CDR3nt: TGCAGCGTTGCACAGGGGTACAATCAGCCCCAGCATTTT
CDR3aa: CSVAQGYNQPQHF

v_gene: TRBV11-2
d_gene: TRBD2
abundance: many
j_gene: TRBJ2-2
CDR3nt: TGTGCCAGCAGCAGAGCGGGGAGGTACACCGGGGAGCTGTTTTTT
CDR3aa: CASSRAGRYTGELFF

v_gene: TRBV28
d_gene: .
abundance: .
j_gene: TRBJ1-3
CDR3nt: TGTGCCAGCCGGGGGTCCCCCAACACCATATATTTT
CDR3aa: CASRGSPNTIYF

v_gene: TRBV5-3
d_gene: .
abundance: .
j_gene: TRBJ1-3
CDR3nt: TGTGCCAGTTCGGACATTCGCCTACGGACTGGAAACACCATATATTTT
CDR3aa: CASSDIRLRTGNTIYF

v_gene: TRBV19
d_gene: TRBD1
abundance: .
j_gene: TRBJ2-5
CDR3nt: TGTGCCAGTAGTGTGACAGGGGCATTGGAGACCCAGTACTTC
CDR3aa: CASSVTGALETQYF

v_gene: TRBV5-6
d_gene: TRBD1
abundance: many
j_gene: TRBJ1-1
CDR3nt: TGTGCCAGCAGCTTCGTGGACAGGGATAACACTGAAGCTTTCTTT
CDR3aa: CASSFVDRDNTEAFF

v_gene: TRBV5-1
d_gene: TRBD2
abundance: .
j_gene: TRBJ2-3
CDR3nt: TGCGCCAGCAGCTTTGCTGGACTAGCAGATACGCAGTATTTT
CDR3aa: CASSFAGLADTQYF

v_gene: TRBV7-2
d_gene: .
abundance: .
j_gene: TRBJ2-1
CDR3nt: TGTGCCAGCGGAAGCCGCAATGAGCAGTTCTTC
CDR3aa: CASGSRNEQFF

v_gene: TRBV24-1
d_gene: .
abundance: medium-sized
j_gene: TRBJ1-5
CDR3nt: TGTGCCACCAGTGAATCGAGCGGACAGCTAAATCAGCCCCAGCATTTT
CDR3aa: CATSESSGQLNQPQHF

v_gene: TRBV2
d_gene: TRBD1
abundance: few
j_gene: TRBJ2-7
CDR3nt: TGTGCCAGCTTGTGGGACAGGGGGTCCTACGAGCAGTACTTC
CDR3aa: CASLWDRGSYEQYF

v_gene: TRBV2
d_gene: TRBD1
abundance: .
j_gene: TRBJ2-5
CDR3nt: TGTGCCAGCAGCTGGACAGGGCAAGAGACCCAGTACTTC
CDR3aa: CASSWTGQETQYF